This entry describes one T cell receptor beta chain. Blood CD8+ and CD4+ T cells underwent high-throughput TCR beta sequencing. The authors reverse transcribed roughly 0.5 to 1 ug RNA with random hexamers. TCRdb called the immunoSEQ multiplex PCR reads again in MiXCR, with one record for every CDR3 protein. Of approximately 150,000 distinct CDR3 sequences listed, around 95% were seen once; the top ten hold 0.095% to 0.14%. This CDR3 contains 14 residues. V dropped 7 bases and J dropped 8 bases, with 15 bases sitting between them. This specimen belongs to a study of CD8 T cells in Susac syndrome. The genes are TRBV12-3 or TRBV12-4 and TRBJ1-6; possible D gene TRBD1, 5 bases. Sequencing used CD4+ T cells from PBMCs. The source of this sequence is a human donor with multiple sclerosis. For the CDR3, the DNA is TGTGCCAGCAAGGCCCCCCAGGGTCATTCACCCCTCCACTTT. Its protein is CASKAPQGHSPLHF.